A single sample gave rise to the 6 T cell receptor beta chains below, sequenced in a study of T cells in women clearing cervical HPV infection. Assay used: immunoSEQ multiplex PCR; TCRdb lists only in-frame clones, some missing. The sample includes fewer than 35,000 clones. Sequencing used blood buffy coat. The receptors come from a woman between 18 and 75 years old with a cervical HPV16 infection that either progressed to CIN3+ or cleared (not recorded which).

In regard to this clone: Sequencing ends 3 residues short of the CDR3 end; the germline J gene provides the rest. The chain recombines TRBV19 with TRBJ2-5; TRBD1 agrees at 8 bases. The ends lost 5 bases at V and 7 bases at J; junction bases unmatched: 12. The germline CDR1 and CDR2 sequences are LNHDA and SQIVND (reference sequence). This CDR3 comprises 15 residues. CDR3 sequence reads: CASSPGQGGSGTQYF. The DNA read from the CDR3 is TGTGCCAGTAGTCCCGGACAGGGTGGGAGTGGGACC.

Comment on this clone: With the read ending 3 residues before the CDR3 end, the germline J gene is used to fill in that end. This sequence joins TRBV20-1 and TRBJ2-1; D is perhaps TRBD2 (5 bases). V was shortened by 5 bases and J by 3 bases, with 17 bases between the two germline ends. CDR1 and CDR2 (germline): DFQATT, SNEGSKA (reference sequence). This CDR3 has 15 residues. The CDR3 is CSAPPRISGYNEQFF. Partial CDR3 DNA: TGCAGTGCTCCTCCGCGGATCAGCGGCTACAATGAG.

A note on this clone: The CDR3 end is not reached by the read, which stops 3 residues before it; the germline J gene fills it in. The genes are TRBV5-1 and TRBJ2-7, with D possibly matching TRBD2 (5 bases). Looked up from germline, CDR1 is SGHRS and CDR2 is YFSETQ. This CDR3 comprises 14 residues. Trimming pared 0 bases from V and 3 bases from J, leaving 10 bases between. The chain's CDR3 is CASSLGTDLYEQYF. The sequenced CDR3 bases are TGCGCCAGCAGCTTGGGGACTGACCTCTACGAG.

Points on this clone: Coverage ceases 3 residues before the CDR3 finishes, and the germline J gene fills in the end. The chain employs TRBV5-4 and TRBJ2-1, with D perhaps TRBD2 (6 bases). Trimming took 4 bases from V and 8 from J, leaving 19 bases between them. The CDR3 extends over 15 amino acids. Looked up from germline, CDR1 is SGHNT and CDR2 is YYREEE (reference sequence). The chain's CDR3 is CASSLPGTSQHEQFF. The CDR3 DNA, read in part, is TGTGCCAGCAGCCTGCCCGGGACTTCTCAGCATGAG.

Remarks on this clone: With the read ending 3 residues before the CDR3 end, the germline J gene is used to fill in that end. The rearrangement uses TRBV10-3 and TRBJ2-7; D might be TRBD2 (6 bases). This CDR3 has 15 residues. Germline assignment: CDR1 ENHRY and CDR2 SYGVKD. The V end was cut by 4 bases, the J end by 0 bases, with 13 bases between. The CDR3 region is CAISGGTLGSYEQYF. The DNA read from the CDR3 is TGTGCCATCAGTGGGGGGACTTTAGGCTCCTACGAG.

As regards this clone: The read ends 3 residues shy of where the CDR3 ends; the end is completed using the germline J gene. The chain joins TRBV4-2 to TRBJ2-2; 8 bases agree with TRBD1. V lost 0 bases and J lost 9; bases outside the gene matches: 6. Germline CDR1 LGHNA, CDR2 YNFKEQ. The CDR3 spans 15 residues. The DNA read from the CDR3 is TGTGCCAGCAGCCAAGACCTCGGACAGGGCAGGGAG. Its translation: CASSQDLGQGRE. The whole CDR3 region reads CASSQDLGQGRELFF.